This T cell receptor (beta chain) came from a study of shared clonotypes between healthy human individuals. The authors split each subset's genomic DNA evenly across several immunoSEQ plates. Clones were read by immunoSEQ multiplex PCR, and TCRdb kept only the in-frame ones, dropping some. The data show about 960,000 clones, approximately 80% seen once. The CDR3 has 14 residues. CDR1 and CDR2 (germline): SGHRS, YFSETQ. V lost 2 bases and J lost 2, with 9 bases in between. Whole-study results and caveats: Apart from blood, nothing was sampled; tissue repertoires likely differ.

A remark on this clone: Its antigen is undetermined.

Material for sequencing was memory CD4+ T cells sorted from blood. The subset here: CD45RA-negative fraction. The chain has TRBV5-1 and TRBJ2-3; unclear D gene. This receptor was obtained from a man aged 18-30 years in good health. CDR3 amino acids: CASSFARITDTQYF. CDR3 DNA sequence: TGCGCCAGCAGCTTTGCTAGGATCACAGATACGCAGTATTTT.